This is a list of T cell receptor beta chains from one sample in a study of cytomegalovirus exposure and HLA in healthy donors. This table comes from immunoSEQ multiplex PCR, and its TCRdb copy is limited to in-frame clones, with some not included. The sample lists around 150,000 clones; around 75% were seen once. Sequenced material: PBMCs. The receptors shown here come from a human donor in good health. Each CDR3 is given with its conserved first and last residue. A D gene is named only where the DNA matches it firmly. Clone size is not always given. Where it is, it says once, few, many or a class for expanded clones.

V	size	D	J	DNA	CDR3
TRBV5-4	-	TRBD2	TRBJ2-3	TGTGCCAGCAGCTTTGGCTCTAGCGGGGGCCCAGATACGCAGTATTTT	CASSFGSSGGPDTQYF
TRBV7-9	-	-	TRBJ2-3	TGTGCCAGCAGCTCGACAGGCCTTGGCACAGATACGCAGTATTTT	CASSSTGLGTDTQYF
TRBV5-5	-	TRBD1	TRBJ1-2	TGTGCCAGCAGCTTAGACAGGGATGGCTACACCTTC	CASSLDRDGYTF
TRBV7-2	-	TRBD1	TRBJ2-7	TGTGCCAGCAGCGGGGGGACAGGGGGATACTACGAGCAGTACTTC	CASSGGTGGYYEQYF
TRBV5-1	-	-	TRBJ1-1	TGCGCCAGCAAGGAGGGTTCTGAAGCTTTCTTT	CASKEGSEAFF
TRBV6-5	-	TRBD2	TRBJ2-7	TGTGCCAGCAGGGCGGGGGGTTTCTACGAGCAGTACTTC	CASRAGGFYEQYF
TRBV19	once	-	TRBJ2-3	TGTGCCAGTAGTATAACCGCAGGGGTGGCAGATACGCAGTATTTT	CASSITAGVADTQYF
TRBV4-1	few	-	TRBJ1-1	TGCGCCAGCAGAAACCCCACAGGGAGCCACACTGAAGCTTTCTTT	CASRNPTGSHTEAFF
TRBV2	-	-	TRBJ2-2	TGTGCCAGCAGGGCGGGACTCTTCACCGGGGAGCTGTTTTTT	CASRAGLFTGELFF
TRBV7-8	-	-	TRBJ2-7	TGTGCCAGCAGCGCCAGACAGACCTCCTACGAGCAGTACTTC	CASSARQTSYEQYF
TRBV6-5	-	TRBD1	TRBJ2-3	TGTGCCAGCAGTTACAGGGGGCTTGGCACAGATACGCAGTATTTT	CASSYRGLGTDTQYF
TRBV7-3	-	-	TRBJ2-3	TGTGCCAGCAGCTTATCTCAGAGCACAGATACGCAGTATTTT	CASSLSQSTDTQYF
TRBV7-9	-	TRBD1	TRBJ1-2	TGTGCCAGCACCCTAGACAGGGACGGCTATGGCTACACCTTC	CASTLDRDGYGYTF
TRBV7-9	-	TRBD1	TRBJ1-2	TGTGCCAGCGTGTTCGGGACAGGGGATGGCTACACCTTC	CASVFGTGDGYTF
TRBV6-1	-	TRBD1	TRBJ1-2	TGTGCCAGCCAGGGGGGTGACTATGGCTACACCTTC	CASQGGDYGYTF
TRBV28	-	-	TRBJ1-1	TGTGCCAGCATCTCTCAGGGGAAATACACTGAAGCTTTCTTT	CASISQGKYTEAFF